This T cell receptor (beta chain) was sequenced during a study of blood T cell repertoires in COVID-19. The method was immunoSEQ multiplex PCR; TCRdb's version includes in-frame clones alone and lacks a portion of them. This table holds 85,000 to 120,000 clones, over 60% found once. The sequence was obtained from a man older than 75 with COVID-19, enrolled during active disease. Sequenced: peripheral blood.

The CDR3 DNA is TGTGCCAGCAGATCGATACTCCCCCGCCGCAGGGGGCATGGCTATGGCTACACCTTC. Translated, it gives CASRSILPRRRGHGYGYTF. V gene TRBV28 combines with J gene TRBJ1-2, with 8 bases that match TRBD1. After removal of 6 bases from V and 4 bases from J, the junction contained 22 bases not matched to a gene. This CDR3 is built from 19 residues. CDR1 and CDR2 from the germline V gene are MDHEN and SYDVKM.